Below are 30 T cell receptor beta chains sequenced from a single sample in a study of immune reconstitution after stem cell transplant in scleroderma. TCRdb reanalysed the RT-PCR reads using MiXCR and keeps one entry per CDR3 protein. Among 1,500 to 2,000 distinct CDR3 sequences listed, roughly 3.5% were seen once. Sample acquisition took place before or after autologous hematopoietic stem cell transplantation (not recorded which). The receptors originated from a male donor with systemic sclerosis.

In this sample, this clonotype is large. The chain employs TRBV4-3 and TRBJ2-7; 8 bases line up with TRBD2. Per germline, CDR1 LGHNA and CDR2 YSLEER. J was trimmed by 2 bases and V by 1 base; bases with no gene match: 4. The CDR3 totals 15 residues. CDR3 nucleotides: TGCGCCAGCAGCCAAGGAGTAGCGGGAACCTACGAGCAGTACTTC. It yields the protein CASSQGVAGTYEQYF.

By sample fraction, this clonotype is medium-sized. The chain has TRBV7-3 and TRBJ2-3; D is perhaps TRBD2 (6 bases). The CDR3 covers 16 residues. From germline, CDR1 is SGHTA and CDR2 FQGTGA. The germline V and J ends were trimmed by 5 bases and 6 bases, with 21 bases remaining between them. DNA for the CDR3: TGTGCCAGCAGCCCCACCCCGGGGGTCCGGAACGATACGCAGTATTTT. The encoded protein is CASSPTPGVRNDTQYF.

In its sample, this clonotype is medium-sized. The rearrangement joins TRBV4-1 to TRBJ2-7, with D perhaps assigned TRBD1 or TRBD2 (5 bases each). The length of the CDR3 is 15 residues. V lost 3 bases and J lost 3, with 15 bases in between. Germline CDR1 and CDR2: MGHRA and YSYEKL. CDR3 loop: CASSQEDKARYEQYF. The DNA of the CDR3 is TGCGCCAGCAGCCAGGAGGACAAGGCCCGCTACGAGCAGTACTTC.

This clonotype counts as medium-sized. V usage is TRBV5-1 and J usage is TRBJ1-4; D remains unclear. CDR3 length equals 9 residues. V was cut by 10 bases and J by 12 bases, with 10 bases left in between. CDR1 is SGHRS and CDR2 is YFSETQ in the germline V gene. CDR3 in amino acids: CAPPGELFF. CDR3 coding DNA: TGCGCCCCACCCGGGGAACTGTTTTTT.

Judged by abundance, this clonotype is medium-sized. V and J are TRBV5-1 and TRBJ1-1; D unresolved. Germline values: CDR1 SGHRS, CDR2 YFSETQ. The CDR3 runs 13 residues. V was pared by 4 bases and J by 1 base, with 8 bases between. The CDR3 coding sequence is TGCGCCAGCAGCCAGGACCCGAACACTGAAGCTTTCTTT. Translation: CASSQDPNTEAFF. Full variable domain (missing parts from reference TRBV5-1 and TRBJ1-1): KAGVTQTPRYLIKTRGQQVTLSCSPISGHRSVSWYQQTPGQGLQFLFEYFSETQRNKGNFPGRFSGRQFSNSRSEMNVSTLELGDSALYLCASSQDPNTEAFFGQGTRLTVV.

By its share, this clonotype is medium-sized (0.01 to 0.1%). V usage is TRBV6-5 and J usage is TRBJ1-6; D not certain. The V end was cut by 0 bases, the J end by 5 bases, with 8 bases between. Germline CDR1 reads MNHEY; CDR2 reads SVGAGI. The CDR3 consists of 15 residues. CDR3: CASSYSSLDNSPLHF. The CDR3 nucleotides read TGTGCCAGCAGTTACTCGTCACTTGATAATTCACCCCTCCACTTT.

By share, this clonotype counts as large. The chain joins TRBV7-2 to TRBJ2-5, with TRBD1 identical over 8 bases. V lost 5 bases, J lost 5 bases, and 7 bases stayed unmatched. This CDR3 spans 14 amino acids. Germline CDR1 and CDR2: SGHTA and FQGNSA. The CDR3: CASSRAGGSETQYF. The CDR3 region has the DNA TGTGCCAGCAGCAGGGCAGGGGGCAGTGAGACCCAGTACTTC.

By sample share, this clonotype is medium-sized. V gene TRBV27 combines with J gene TRBJ2-3; 9 bases line up with TRBD2. The CDR3 has 16 amino acids. Losses at the gene ends were 5 bases for V and 2 bases for J; bases not matched to a gene: 8. CDR1 is MNHEY, CDR2 SMNVEV, per germline (reference sequence). CDR3 DNA sequence: TGTGCCAGCAGTCACCCGGGACTAGCTGACACAGATACGCAGTATTTT. This gives the protein CASSHPGLADTDTQYF.

This clonotype is deemed medium-sized. The rearrangement links TRBV27 to TRBJ1-6; 8 bases align to TRBD1. CDR1 is MNHEY, CDR2 SMNVEV, per germline (reference sequence). V lost 2 bases, J lost 7 bases, and 7 bases stayed unmatched. The CDR3 sequence is 16 residues long. The CDR3 loop is CASSLGQGYKNSPLHF. The CDR3 DNA follows: TGTGCCAGCAGTTTAGGACAGGGTTATAAGAATTCACCCCTCCACTTT.

This clonotype rates as large. The CDR3 sequence: CASSLGQLTMNTEAFF. The CDR3 DNA reads as TGTGCCAGCTCTCTTGGACAACTAACCATGAACACTGAAGCTTTCTTT. J is TRBJ1-1 and V is TRBV12-3 or TRBV12-4; D is perhaps TRBD1 (5 bases). V was trimmed by 8 bases and J by 0 bases, leaving 19 bases between them. This CDR3 contains 16 residues.

In this sample, this clonotype is medium-sized. This chain links TRBV20-1 with TRBJ2-1; perhaps TRBD2 as D (5 bases). This CDR3 region has 16 residues. CDR1 and CDR2 (germline): DFQATT, SNEGSKA (reference sequence). The V and J ends lost 0 bases and 0 bases respectively, with 12 bases between them. The CDR3 here is CSARDPRGSSYNEQFF. The CDR3 coding sequence is TGCAGTGCTAGAGATCCCCGAGGGAGCTCCTACAATGAGCAGTTCTTC.

This clonotype is medium-sized within its sample. The V gene is TRBV6-5, the J gene TRBJ2-7, with 8 bases that match TRBD1. Germline loops: CDR1 MNHEY, CDR2 SVGAGI. V shed 5 bases, J shed 6 bases, and the junction held 9 bases outside the gene matches. This CDR3 has 14 residues. The CDR3 nucleotides are TGTGCCAGCAGTAGGACAGGGAAGACGTCCGAGCAGTACTTC. Amino acid sequence: CASSRTGKTSEQYF.

By proportion, this clonotype is medium-sized. The chain recombines TRBV29-1 with TRBJ1-2; TRBD1 matches 8 bases. Trimming cost V 6 bases and J 7 bases; bases outside gene matches: 13. Germline V gene sequence: CDR1 SQVTM, CDR2 ANQGSEA. This CDR3 has 14 residues. CDR3 in amino acids: CSVRQGPLELGYTF. Written as DNA, the CDR3 is TGCAGCGTCCGACAGGGGCCGTTGGAACTTGGCTACACCTTC.

This clonotype counts as medium-sized (0.01 to 0.1%). This chain uses TRBV5-1 with TRBJ2-1; a possible D gene is TRBD2 (6 bases). The CDR3 is made up of 16 amino acids. Trimming pared 3 bases from V and 9 bases from J, leaving 22 bases between. Germline assignment: CDR1 SGHRS and CDR2 YFSETQ. CDR3 region: CASSSATISGAVEQFF. For the CDR3, the DNA is TGCGCCAGCAGCTCCGCGACGATCTCGGGAGCTGTTGAGCAGTTCTTC.

This clonotype is classed as medium-sized (0.01 to 0.1%). The rearrangement links TRBV29-1 to TRBJ2-7, with 8 nucleotides matching TRBD1. The CDR3 has 13 residues. Germline CDR1 reads SQVTM; CDR2 reads ANQGSEA. V shed 4 bases and J 0 bases; nucleotides not matched to a gene: 2. CDR3 sequence (DNA): TGCAGCGTTGGGGACAGGAGCTCCTACGAGCAGTACTTC. Protein: CSVGDRSSYEQYF.

This clonotype qualifies as medium-sized. For the CDR3, the DNA is TGTGCCAGCAGTGAGAAGGCTAAGGGAAACACTGAAGCTTTCTTT. As protein: CASSEKAKGNTEAFF. The chain combines TRBV6-1 with TRBJ1-1; unclear D gene. The CDR3 has 15 amino acids. V lost 3 bases and J 2 bases, leaving 13 bases between the germline ends. CDR1 and CDR2 (germline): MNHNS, SASEGT.

This clonotype is medium-sized. CDR3 DNA: TGCGCCAGCAGTTCGGACAGGGGACCCCACGGGGAGCTGTTTTTT. Its protein product is CASSSDRGPHGELFF. The genes are TRBV5-1 and TRBJ2-2; 9 positions agree with TRBD1. The CDR3 has 15 residues. CDR1 and CDR2 from the germline V gene are SGHRS and YFSETQ. Trimming removed 5 bases from V and 7 bases from J; junction bases left unmatched: 9.

By share, this clonotype counts as medium-sized. The chain uses TRBV20-1 and TRBJ1-2; possibly TRBD1 for D (6 bases). Germline V lookup: CDR1 DFQATT, CDR2 SNEGSKA (reference sequence). There are 13 residues in the CDR3. Trimming removed 2 bases from V and 2 bases from J, with 9 bases in between. The CDR3 DNA reads as TGCAGTGCTAGACAACAGGGAAACTATGGCTACACCTTC. Its protein is CSARQQGNYGYTF.

By its share, this clonotype is medium-sized (0.01 to 0.1%). The chain employs TRBV29-1 and TRBJ2-7, with D perhaps TRBD1 (6 bases). The CDR3 is made up of 13 amino acids. The V end lost 3 bases, the J end lost 5 bases, and 14 bases lay between the germline ends. From germline, CDR1 is SQVTM and CDR2 ANQGSEA. The CDR3 reads CSVEGQGIHEQYF. The CDR3 DNA reads TGCAGCGTTGAGGGTCAGGGGATCCACGAGCAGTACTTC.

Judged by abundance, this clonotype is medium-sized (0.01 to 0.1%). In nucleotides, the CDR3 is TGTGCCAGCAGCACTTACACCGTAAACACTGAAGCTTTCTTT. It yields the protein CASSTYTVNTEAFF. This chain joins TRBV7-9 and TRBJ1-1; D is unclear. Germline V gene data show CDR1 as SEHNR and CDR2 as FQNEAQ (reference sequence). V was clipped by 5 bases and J by 2 bases, with 12 bases between them. The CDR3 loop spans 14 amino acids.

This clonotype qualifies as medium-sized. The chain recombines TRBV20-1 with TRBJ1-1, with 8 bases fitting TRBD1. Trimming cost V 5 bases and J 4 bases; bases outside gene matches: 3. The germline gives CDR1 DFQATT, CDR2 SNEGSKA (reference sequence). This CDR3 is 12 amino acids long. CDR3 in amino acids: CSAFQGATEAFF. CDR3 coding DNA: TGCAGTGCTTTCCAGGGGGCCACTGAAGCTTTCTTT.

By share, this clonotype ranks as medium-sized. CDR3 sequence (DNA): TGTGCCAGCAGTTTAGGGCAGGGAGGGGGCTACACCTTC. As protein: CASSLGQGGGYTF. The chain uses TRBV12-3 or TRBV12-4 and TRBJ1-2, with D perhaps TRBD1 (5 bases). V was trimmed by 1 base and J by 8 bases, leaving 11 bases between them. The CDR3 consists of 13 residues.

This clonotype is termed medium-sized. The CDR3 DNA reads TGCGCCAGCAGCCAAGGGCAGGGCTACACTGAAGCTTTCTTT. Translated, it gives CASSQGQGYTEAFF. The chain is built from TRBV4-3 and TRBJ1-1, with D tentatively TRBD1 (5 bases). The CDR3 spans 14 residues. Germline loops: CDR1 LGHNA, CDR2 YSLEER. Between the trimmed V and J ends, which lost 1 base and 3 bases, there was a span of 9 bases.

This clonotype is labeled medium-sized. The V call is TRBV11-2, the J call TRBJ1-2; 9 bases map to TRBD1. This CDR3 spans 13 amino acids. J was trimmed by 6 bases and V by 1 base; bases with no gene match: 0. The V gene's germline CDR1 is SGHAT and CDR2 FQNNGV. The CDR3 nucleotides are TGTGCCAGCAGCTTAGGGACAGGGGATGGCTACACCTTC. Translated: CASSLGTGDGYTF. Full variable domain (outside the CDR3, taken from reference TRBV11-2 and TRBJ1-2): EAGVAQSPRYKIIEKRQSVAFWCNPISGHATLYWYQQILGQGPKLLIQFQNNGVVDDSQLPKDRFSAERLKGVDSTLKIQPAKLEDSAVYLCASSLGTGDGYTFGSGTRLTVV.

In its sample, this clonotype is medium-sized (0.01 to 0.1%). The V call is TRBV29-1, the J call TRBJ2-3, with 8 nucleotides matching TRBD1. J lost 5 bases, V lost 3 bases, and 10 bases had no gene match. From germline, CDR1 is SQVTM and CDR2 ANQGSEA. The length of the CDR3 is 15 residues. In DNA form, the CDR3 reads TGCAGCGTTGATCGTGGGACAGGCATGCGAGATACGCAGTATTTT. Translating it yields CSVDRGTGMRDTQYF.

In its sample, this clonotype is medium-sized. The chain employs TRBV7-8 and TRBJ2-1; possibly TRBD2 for D (7 bases). Trimming took 5 bases from V and 4 from J, leaving 18 bases between them. This CDR3 contains 16 residues. Looked up from germline, CDR1 is SGHVS and CDR2 is FQNEAQ. The CDR3 region is CASSPQGGALYNEQFF. CDR3 nucleotides: TGTGCCAGCAGCCCACAAGGGGGGGCGCTTTACAATGAGCAGTTCTTC.

By its share, this clonotype is medium-sized (0.01 to 0.1%). The J gene is TRBJ1-2, the V gene TRBV5-1; perhaps TRBD1 as D (6 bases). Between the trimmed V and J ends, which lost 4 bases and 1 base, there was a span of 8 bases. The length of the CDR3 is 13 residues. Germline-derived CDR1 and CDR2 are SGHRS and YFSETQ. The CDR3 bases are TGCGCCAGCAGCGTACAGGGTAACTATGGCTACACCTTC. As protein: CASSVQGNYGYTF.

The rearrangement links TRBV7-2 to TRBJ2-7, with TRBD2 matching over 10 bases. The junction had 3 bases not matched to a gene; V was cut back by 3 bases and J by 4 bases. This CDR3 is built from 14 residues. Germline lookup yields CDR1 SGHTA and CDR2 FQGNSA. The CDR3 loop reads CASSLGLAFYEQYF. CDR3 nucleotide sequence: TGTGCCAGCAGCTTGGGACTAGCGTTTTACGAGCAGTACTTC.

This clonotype was detected a few times. One end of the junction fails to match germline, which may point to a read error. The chain links TRBV28 to TRBJ2-7, with a weak D call TRBD2 (5 bases). CDR1 and CDR2 (germline): MDHEN, SYDVKM. This CDR3 is 13 amino acids long. CDR3 DNA: TGTGCCGGCAGTCTAGGACTCAACTACGAGCAGTACTTC. Protein: CAGSLGLNYEQYF.

This clonotype counts as medium-sized. The CDR3 DNA reads as TGTGCCAGCAGCTTGCGAGGGGCCCCGGATACGCAGTATTTT. As protein: CASSLRGAPDTQYF. The rearrangement uses TRBV5-5 and TRBJ2-3, with D perhaps given as TRBD1 or TRBD2 (5 bases each). Germline-derived CDR1 and CDR2 are SGHKS and YYEKEE (reference sequence). Trimming took off 1 base at V and 6 bases at J, with 12 bases between the two ends. CDR3 length: 14 amino acids.